Below, one TCR beta chain is given with its context. In the source study's methods: Amplification with reference gene primers provided the estimates of nucleated cell counts. Generated by immunoSEQ multiplex PCR, the TCRdb table keeps only in-frame clones and is missing some. V and J calls and clone size follow that table, whereas D and trimming were derived from the DNA. The sample yields a few hundred thousand clones, 75% to 90% seen once. This sample is drawn from a study of blood T cell repertoires in COVID-19. Study as a whole: Samples representing acute and convalescent COVID-19 were sourced from the United States, Italy and Spain. PBMCs, B-cell-depleted T cells, or T cells provided the cDNA or gDNA that made up the material.

Trimming shortened V by 5 bases and J by 4 bases, and 9 bases separated the two germline ends. Germline lookup yields CDR1 ENHRY and CDR2 SYGVKD. The CDR3 spans 12 residues. V is TRBV10-3 and J is TRBJ2-7; D perhaps matches TRBD1 (6 bases). Sequenced sample: peripheral blood. The sequence was collected from a woman aged 70-85 years with acute or convalescent COVID-19. CDR3 bases: TGTGCCATCAGTCGGACAGATTACGAGCAGTACTTC. Translation: CAISRTDYEQYF.